This entry features one T cell receptor (beta chain) sequence. This clonotype was recorded many times. The clone's antigen remains unknown. Per-base quality was not reported, and no clone a single base away is much larger than it. TCR beta CDR3 regions were amplified from RNA transcripts. The first round of RT-PCR for the TCR CDR3 was performed with the HTBI primer set and the Qiagen OneStep RT-PCR kit. Libraries were constructed in a second round of multiplex PCR, after which size selection and purification were carried out. Libraries were sequenced paired-end with 100 bp reads on an Illumina HiSeq2000. The source study handled its data this way. SOAPnuke was used to process the raw data, throwing out any read that contained adapters or uncalled bases, had a mean Phred below 15, or lacked an exact constant-primer or identifier match. High-quality paired reads were merged using COPE v1.2.5, and each unique nucleotide sequence was defined as a clonotype. MiTCR v1.1 was used to align the clonotypes against IMGT TRBV, TRBD and TRBJ reference segments. Analysis was restricted to V-J combinations with a frequency above 0.0001, which covered about 99% of repertoires. The TCS score was defined as F50 (clonal expansion) divided by E x V (chaos), with BLOSUM62-based TCRdist calculated between CDR3 peptides within each V-J. Welch's t-statistics and random forest reduced 500 to 650 V-J features to roughly 13, which were used in a naive Bayes classifier (R e1071). TCRdb trimmed public reads at Q25 via fastp, called clones via MiXCR and kept in-frame beta chains. Rows merge per CDR3 protein into single entries with the most common DNA and genes. The V and J calls and clone size come from TCRdb's table, not from the authors' own analysis. This sample is represented by hundreds of thousands of distinct CDR3 sequences; approximately 14% of them were singletons. The ten largest make up about 12% of the sample.

Ophthalmopathy patients had moderately to severely active disease, with a Clinical Activity Score of 3 or more, a NOSPECS grade of 4 or more, and a disease duration of less than 3 months. Any patient with an uncontrolled infection, another autoimmune disease, pregnancy or lactation was excluded. Diagnoses relied on clinical symptoms, serum thyroxine and TRAb, thyroid ultrasound and orbital computed tomography. Ficoll-Paque density gradient centrifugation was used to isolate PBMCs from about 9.4 ml of fresh peripheral blood. Total RNA was extracted with Trizol reagent, and quality was checked on an Agilent 2100 Bioanalyzer. The source of the sample is a study of T cells in Graves' hyperthyroidism and ophthalmopathy (dated by TCRdb to 2018 to 2020). Regarding the research as a whole: Peripheral blood samples were taken at initial diagnosis, before any treatment was given. To identify distinguishing TCR V-J signatures, a discovery cohort of 90 to 100 patients was used, comprising 43 with Graves' ophthalmopathy and 57 with stable Graves' hyperthyroidism. Prospective prediction of ophthalmopathy was tested in an independent validation cohort of fewer than 20 hyperthyroidism patients and 17 patients who later progressed to ophthalmopathy. According to the paper, TCR Vbeta CDR3 sequencing was carried out on approximately 140 peripheral blood samples, which came from under 50 ophthalmopathy, 75 or so hyperthyroidism and 17 progressor patients. Once sampling was done, hyperthyroidism patients were given methimazole at a starting dose of 30 mg daily, whereas ophthalmopathy patients were given high-dose intravenous methylprednisolone. The 100 discovery patients were divided at random into training and test sets in a 7:3 ratio. In more than five Graves' hyperthyroidism patients, the study also compared T-cell repertoires from thyroid tissue with T-cell repertoires from blood.

Here is what the overall study found, with its caveats: Most expanded thyroid clonotypes (frequency above 0.001) were also found in blood, which suggests that blood repertoires may mirror thyroid immune responses. No statistical method was used to set the sample size in advance, and investigators knew the group allocation. In cross-validation, a model built on a 13 V-J signature told ophthalmopathy apart from stable hyperthyroidism with under 90% sensitivity and approximately 81% specificity, and in testing the same model reached 80%/75%. During validation, the model predicted progression to ophthalmopathy a median of about 5.9 months ahead of onset, with roughly 65% sensitivity and about 75% specificity.

The sample was blood. This TCR came from a woman in her 50s with Graves' ophthalmopathy.

The CDR3 in this case is CASSKGWGGDTDTQYF. At the DNA level, the sequence is TGTGCCAGCAGTAAGGGGTGGGGGGGTGACACAGATACGCAGTATTTT. The receptor chain draws on TRBV27 and TRBJ2-3, with 7 bases in between that match TRBD2. Trimmed from V: 5 bases; trimmed from J: 2 bases; junction bases lacking a gene match: 10. The CDR3 runs 16 amino acids, cysteine and phenylalanine included. Of the read, only the CDR3 DNA is kept; its 48 bases are in frame from base 1. In the germline V gene (reference sequence), CDR1 corresponds to MNHEY and CDR2 to SMNVEV.